The subject of this entry is one T cell receptor beta chain. Its cognate antigen is unknown. This sample stems from a study of shared clonotypes between healthy human individuals. The overall study: Every donor yielded three CD4 naive, three CD4 memory, two CD8 naive and one CD8 memory plate. Study observations and caveats: Sharing across four donors was highest in naive CD4 (approximately 5%) and lowest in memory CD8 (about 0.4%). Donor clonotype sharing was expected to depend on sequencing depth.

This CDR3 has 15 amino acids. J gave up 2 bases and V 2 bases, and 4 bases lay outside the gene matches. CDR1 and CDR2 (germline): PRHDT, FYEKMQ (reference sequence). This table comes from immunoSEQ multiplex PCR, and its TCRdb copy is limited to in-frame clones, with some not included. The sample consists of some 650,000 clones, approximately 97% of them appearing once. Nashville, Tennessee was home to all donors, each a Caucasian adult. The chain combines TRBV13 with TRBJ2-5; 8 nucleotides align to TRBD2. The specimen was naive CD4+ T cells sorted from blood. Specified subset: CD45RA+ positively selected. This clonotype was obtained from a woman aged 25 to 39 in good health. The CDR3 nucleotides are TGTGCCAGCAGCTTAAGGCTAGCGGGTCAAGAGACCCAGTACTTC. Its protein is CASSLRLAGQETQYF. The full variable domain, its missing parts supplied by reference TRBV13 and TRBJ2-5, is AAGVIQSPRHLIKEKRETATLKCYPIPRHDTVYWYQQGPGQDPQFLISFYEKMQSDKGSIPDRFSAQQFSDYHSELNMSSLELGDSALYFCASSLRLAGQETQYFGPGTRLLVL.